This is a list of T cell receptor beta chains from one sample in a study of shared clonotypes between healthy human individuals. This table comes from immunoSEQ multiplex PCR, and its TCRdb copy is limited to in-frame clones, with some not included. The data contain about 590,000 clones, around 95% of them singletons. Sequences were obtained from naive CD8+ T cells sorted from blood. The receptors derive from a woman in her thirties in good health. The CDR3 runs from the conserved cysteine through the conserved F or W. The D gene is left open where the match is weak. Part of the rows lack a size; the others show once, few, many or a class for expanded clones.

D gene: TRBD2; V gene: TRBV28; J gene: TRBJ2-1; clone size: NA; CDR3 DNA: TGTGCCAGCAGTTTACCGACTAGCGGTCTATACAATGAGCAGTTCTTC; CDR3 protein: CASSLPTSGLYNEQFF
D gene: NA; V gene: TRBV27; J gene: TRBJ1-5; clone size: NA; CDR3 DNA: TGTGCCAGCAGTTCATCGGGAAATCAGCCCCAGCATTTT; CDR3 protein: CASSSSGNQPQHF
D gene: NA; V gene: TRBV7-3; J gene: TRBJ2-7; clone size: NA; CDR3 DNA: TGTGCCAGCAGCTTACTCCCCAGTCAGCCCAGGAACGAGCAGTACTTC; CDR3 protein: CASSLLPSQPRNEQYF
D gene: NA; V gene: TRBV4-1; J gene: TRBJ2-7; clone size: NA; CDR3 DNA: TGCGCCAGCAGCCAAGGGCCCCCCGAGTTCCACGAGCAGTACTTC; CDR3 protein: CASSQGPPEFHEQYF
D gene: NA; V gene: TRBV6-5; J gene: TRBJ1-5; clone size: once; CDR3 DNA: TGTGCCAGCAGACAGGGTGAGGGCAATCAGCCCCAGCATTTT; CDR3 protein: CASRQGEGNQPQHF
D gene: TRBD2; V gene: TRBV27; J gene: TRBJ2-7; clone size: NA; CDR3 DNA: TGTGCCAGCAGTTTAGCGGGAGCCTACGAGCAGTACTTC; CDR3 protein: CASSLAGAYEQYF
D gene: NA; V gene: TRBV7-8; J gene: TRBJ1-5; clone size: NA; CDR3 DNA: TGTGCCAGCAGCCCCCACGGGGGCGCGGGACAGCCCCAGCATTTT; CDR3 protein: CASSPHGGAGQPQHF
D gene: TRBD1; V gene: TRBV15; J gene: TRBJ1-1; clone size: NA; CDR3 DNA: TGTGCCACCAGCGATGGGACAGGGGTGTTAAACACTGAAGCTTTCTTT; CDR3 protein: CATSDGTGVLNTEAFF
D gene: NA; V gene: TRBV11-2; J gene: TRBJ2-3; clone size: NA; CDR3 DNA: TGTGCCAGCAGCTTACATGAGGGGACCCAGATTACGCAGTATTTT; CDR3 protein: CASSLHEGTQITQYF
D gene: NA; V gene: TRBV5-4; J gene: TRBJ1-2; clone size: NA; CDR3 DNA: TGTGCCAGCAGCTTTATGGGAGGAGCTAAAGACCATGGCTACACCTTC; CDR3 protein: CASSFMGGAKDHGYTF
D gene: NA; V gene: TRBV4-2; J gene: TRBJ2-5; clone size: NA; CDR3 DNA: TGTGCCAGCAGCCAAGTCGGGTGGGCCCAGTACTTC; CDR3 protein: CASSQVGWAQYF
D gene: NA; V gene: TRBV6-6; J gene: TRBJ1-5; clone size: NA; CDR3 DNA: TGTGCCAGCAGTTACCAGGCCCCCAATCAGCCCCAGCATTTT; CDR3 protein: CASSYQAPNQPQHF
D gene: TRBD2; V gene: TRBV28; J gene: TRBJ2-5; clone size: NA; CDR3 DNA: TGTGCCAGCAGTCCGATGACTAGCGGGATGGAGACCCAGTACTTC; CDR3 protein: CASSPMTSGMETQYF
D gene: NA; V gene: TRBV11-2; J gene: TRBJ2-7; clone size: NA; CDR3 DNA: TGTGCCAGCACCCCCGGGACTCTGAGCGAGCAGTACTTC; CDR3 protein: CASTPGTLSEQYF
D gene: NA; V gene: TRBV2; J gene: TRBJ2-3; clone size: NA; CDR3 DNA: TGTGCCAGCAGCGTGGGTCAGGCCCCTAGCACAGATACGCAGTATTTT; CDR3 protein: CASSVGQAPSTDTQYF
D gene: NA; V gene: TRBV9; J gene: TRBJ2-2; clone size: once; CDR3 DNA: TGTGCCAGCAGTGATCCGGAGGGGACGAACACCGGGGAGCTGTTTTTT; CDR3 protein: CASSDPEGTNTGELFF
D gene: NA; V gene: TRBV27; J gene: TRBJ2-7; clone size: NA; CDR3 DNA: TGTGCCAGCGGCGTCGGGGGATCCCCTCGGGAGCAGTACTTC; CDR3 protein: CASGVGGSPREQYF
D gene: NA; V gene: TRBV27; J gene: TRBJ1-5; clone size: NA; CDR3 DNA: TGTGCCAGCAGTTTATTTAGGGGAGATAATCAGCCCCAGCATTTT; CDR3 protein: CASSLFRGDNQPQHF
D gene: TRBD1; V gene: TRBV2; J gene: TRBJ1-6; clone size: NA; CDR3 DNA: TGTGCCAGCAGTGATGACAGGGGATACGGATCCTATAATTCACCCCTCCACTTT; CDR3 protein: CASSDDRGYGSYNSPLHF
D gene: NA; V gene: TRBV27; J gene: TRBJ2-7; clone size: NA; CDR3 DNA: TGTGCCAGCAGTTTTAGCAGTTCCTACGAGCAGTACTTC; CDR3 protein: CASSFSSSYEQYF
D gene: TRBD2; V gene: TRBV9; J gene: TRBJ2-1; clone size: NA; CDR3 DNA: TGTGCCAGCAGCGAGCGGGGGAGGGTCGGAGCGGGAGGGACTTACAATGAGCAGTTCTTC; CDR3 protein: CASSERGRVGAGGTYNEQFF
D gene: TRBD1; V gene: TRBV5-6; J gene: TRBJ2-7; clone size: NA; CDR3 DNA: TGTGCCAGCAGCGCCTACAGGGGTACGGTCGAGCAGTACTTC; CDR3 protein: CASSAYRGTVEQYF
D gene: NA; V gene: TRBV9; J gene: TRBJ1-1; clone size: NA; CDR3 DNA: TGTGCCAGCAGCGTATCTCTGTTCATGAACACTGAAGCTTTCTTT; CDR3 protein: CASSVSLFMNTEAFF
D gene: NA; V gene: TRBV7-9; J gene: TRBJ2-4; clone size: NA; CDR3 DNA: TGTGCCAGCAGCTTAGGGCCTAGCGAAACCAAAAACATTCAGTACTTC; CDR3 protein: CASSLGPSETKNIQYF
D gene: NA; V gene: TRBV7-8; J gene: TRBJ2-1; clone size: NA; CDR3 DNA: TGTGCCAGCAGCTTAGCTAAAAGGGCCCCCTACAATGAGCAGTTCTTC; CDR3 protein: CASSLAKRAPYNEQFF
D gene: NA; V gene: TRBV27; J gene: TRBJ2-1; clone size: NA; CDR3 DNA: TGTGCCAGCAGGACGGGACTTTACAATGAGCAGTTCTTC; CDR3 protein: CASRTGLYNEQFF
D gene: NA; V gene: TRBV6-5; J gene: TRBJ1-1; clone size: NA; CDR3 DNA: TGTGCCAGCAGTTACTCGCAGGGCAACACTGAAGCTTTCTTT; CDR3 protein: CASSYSQGNTEAFF
D gene: TRBD1; V gene: TRBV28; J gene: TRBJ1-2; clone size: NA; CDR3 DNA: TGTGCCAGCAGTTTATTTACGACAGGGGGAGTCTATGGCTACACCTTC; CDR3 protein: CASSLFTTGGVYGYTF
D gene: TRBD1; V gene: TRBV5-1; J gene: TRBJ1-1; clone size: NA; CDR3 DNA: TGCGCCAGCAGCTTGGCTTTAGGACAGGTGAACACTGAAGCTTTCTTT; CDR3 protein: CASSLALGQVNTEAFF
D gene: NA; V gene: TRBV28; J gene: TRBJ1-5; clone size: NA; CDR3 DNA: TGTGCCAGCAGCACGGACTGGGAGGGGTACAATCAGCCCCAGCATTTT; CDR3 protein: CASSTDWEGYNQPQHF
D gene: TRBD2; V gene: TRBV6-6; J gene: TRBJ2-5; clone size: NA; CDR3 DNA: TGTGGGTCTAGCGGACACCAAGAGACCCAGTACTTC; CDR3 protein: CGSSGHQETQYF
D gene: TRBD1; V gene: TRBV5-1; J gene: TRBJ2-7; clone size: NA; CDR3 DNA: TGCGCCAGCAGCTTAAGCCGGGACAGGGGGCTCTCCGAGCAGTACTTC; CDR3 protein: CASSLSRDRGLSEQYF
D gene: TRBD2; V gene: TRBV4-2; J gene: TRBJ2-1; clone size: NA; CDR3 DNA: TGTGCCAGCAGCCAAGCACTAGCGGGGGGGGATGAGCAGTTCTTC; CDR3 protein: CASSQALAGGDEQFF
D gene: NA; V gene: TRBV9; J gene: TRBJ2-6; clone size: NA; CDR3 DNA: TGTGCCAGCAGCGTAGTAAAAGGACCTAAGGAGGTCCTGACTTTC; CDR3 protein: CASSVVKGPKEVLTF
D gene: NA; V gene: TRBV7-9; J gene: TRBJ2-1; clone size: NA; CDR3 DNA: TGTGCCAGCAGCTTAGTGCAGGGAGATTACAATGAGCAGTTCTTC; CDR3 protein: CASSLVQGDYNEQFF
D gene: NA; V gene: TRBV19; J gene: TRBJ2-3; clone size: NA; CDR3 DNA: TGTGCCAGTAGTATAGGGCTTCGACAGGTGGGGCCAGATACGCAGTATTTT; CDR3 protein: CASSIGLRQVGPDTQYF
D gene: TRBD2; V gene: TRBV10-3; J gene: TRBJ2-3; clone size: NA; CDR3 DNA: TGTGCCATCAGTGAGTCGCGGGGGGCCTACCCCGATACGCAGTATTTT; CDR3 protein: CAISESRGAYPDTQYF
D gene: TRBD2; V gene: TRBV2; J gene: TRBJ2-3; clone size: NA; CDR3 DNA: TGTGCCAGCATTGTAGCGGGAGGGCCGAATACGCAGTATTTT; CDR3 protein: CASIVAGGPNTQYF
D gene: NA; V gene: TRBV28; J gene: TRBJ1-1; clone size: once; CDR3 DNA: TGTGCCAGCATCCAAGGGGCGCCGGTTACTGAAGCTTTCTTT; CDR3 protein: CASIQGAPVTEAFF
D gene: NA; V gene: TRBV5-6; J gene: TRBJ1-3; clone size: NA; CDR3 DNA: TGTGCCAGCAGCTTTAGAATAGGCGTGTCTGGAAACACCATATATTTT; CDR3 protein: CASSFRIGVSGNTIYF
D gene: NA; V gene: TRBV27; J gene: TRBJ2-5; clone size: NA; CDR3 DNA: TGTGCCAGCAGTTTAACGGGACCCCAGGAGACCCAGTACTTC; CDR3 protein: CASSLTGPQETQYF
D gene: TRBD1; V gene: TRBV2; J gene: TRBJ2-7; clone size: NA; CDR3 DNA: TGTGCCAGCAGTGAAGAGACAGGGGGCCCTCCGGGGCAGTACTTC; CDR3 protein: CASSEETGGPPGQYF
D gene: NA; V gene: TRBV28; J gene: TRBJ1-1; clone size: NA; CDR3 DNA: TGTGCCAGCAGTCCCCAGGGGTCTTGGCTGAACACTGAAGCTTTCTTT; CDR3 protein: CASSPQGSWLNTEAFF